This TCR beta chain derives from a study of blood T cells in healthy people across ages. In the study overall: Template switching caught about one barcoded beta molecule for each two T cells.

Donors were systemically healthy Caucasian individuals from Russia aged roughly 6 to 100 years. Through a sample-barcoded 5' primer and a J-beta primer mix, a second PCR was run for about 6 to 12 cycles. TCRdb ran MiXCR on the 5' RACE reads and lists one entry per CDR3 protein. Of 600,000 to 650,000 distinct CDR3 sequences listed, approximately 50% are singletons. The receptor was isolated from a man aged 55 to 70 in good health. Sequenced material: blood.

CDR3 DNA: TGCAGTGCTACTTTACACACAGGGTCGGTCTATCATGAGCAGTTCTTC. This translates into CSATLHTGSVYHEQFF. This sequence joins TRBV20-1 and TRBJ2-1, with D possibly TRBD1 on 6 matching bases. Germline V gene data show CDR1 as DFQATT and CDR2 as SNEGSKA (reference sequence). Trimming removed 4 bases from V and 8 bases from J, with 24 bases in between. The CDR3 spans 16 residues.